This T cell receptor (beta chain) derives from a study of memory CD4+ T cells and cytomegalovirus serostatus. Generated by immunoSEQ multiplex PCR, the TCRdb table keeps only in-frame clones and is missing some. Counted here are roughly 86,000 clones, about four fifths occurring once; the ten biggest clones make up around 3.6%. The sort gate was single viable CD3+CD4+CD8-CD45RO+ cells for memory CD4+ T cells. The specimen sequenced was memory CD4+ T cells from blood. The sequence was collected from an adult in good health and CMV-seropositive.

CDR3 sequence (DNA): TGTGCCAGCAGCCCTTATGGGTCAACCTACAATGAGCAGTTCTTC. Protein: CASSPYGSTYNEQFF. The chain carries TRBV4-2 and TRBJ2-1; D is unclear. V dropped 4 bases and J dropped 2 bases, with 12 bases sitting between them. CDR1 and CDR2 from the germline V gene are LGHNA and YNFKEQ. The CDR3 loop spans 15 amino acids.